This paragraph covers one T cell receptor (beta chain) sequence. Its specificity is not known. V was trimmed by 7 bases and J by 0 bases, leaving 15 bases between them. Germline V gene sequence: CDR1 LNHDA, CDR2 SQIVND (reference sequence). The CDR3 loop spans 15 amino acids. It was with 60 Vbeta and 13 Jbeta primers that the PCR ran. Clones were sequenced by immunoSEQ multiplex PCR, and TCRdb holds only the in-frame ones, with some missing. The data contain about 160,000 clones, around 84% of them singletons. The entry originates in a study of cytomegalovirus exposure and HLA in healthy donors. Study-wide results and caveats: Reportedly, a later analysis found an Asian-associated ancestry cluster had fewer N-insertions than the approximately 700-donor mean.

This chain uses TRBV19 with TRBJ1-1; D remains unclear. The sequenced sample was PBMCs. The TCR was taken from a male donor in good health and CMV-seropositive. DNA for the CDR3: TGTGCCAGTAACCTGGGTATGGCGGTGAACACTGAAGCTTTCTTT. It specifies CASNLGMAVNTEAFF.